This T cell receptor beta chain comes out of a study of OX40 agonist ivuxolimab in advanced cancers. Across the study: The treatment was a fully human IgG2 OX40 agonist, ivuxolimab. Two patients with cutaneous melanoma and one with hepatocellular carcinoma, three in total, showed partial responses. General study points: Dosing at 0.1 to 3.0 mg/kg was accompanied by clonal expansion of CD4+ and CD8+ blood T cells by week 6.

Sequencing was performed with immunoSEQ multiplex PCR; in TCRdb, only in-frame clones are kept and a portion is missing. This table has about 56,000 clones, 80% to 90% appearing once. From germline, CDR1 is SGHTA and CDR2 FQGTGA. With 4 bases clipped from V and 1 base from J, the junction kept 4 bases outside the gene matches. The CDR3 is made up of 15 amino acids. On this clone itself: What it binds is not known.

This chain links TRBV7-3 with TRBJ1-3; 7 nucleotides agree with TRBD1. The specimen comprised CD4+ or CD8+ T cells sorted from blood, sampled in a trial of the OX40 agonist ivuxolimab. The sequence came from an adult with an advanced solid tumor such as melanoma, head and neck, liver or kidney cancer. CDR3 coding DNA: TGTGCCAGCAGCTCTACAGGGGTTTCTGGAAACACCATATATTTT. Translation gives CASSSTGVSGNTIYF.